This T cell receptor beta chain was retrieved from a study of metastatic and nonmetastatic thyroid tumors. Thyroid surgery had not been preceded by any treatment in any patient. MiXCR reprocessed the PCR reads for TCRdb. The data contain roughly 59,000 clones, around 16% of them singletons. This CDR3 contains 18 residues. V gave up 1 base and J gave up 1 base, with 18 bases separating them. The germline gives CDR1 SGHAT, CDR2 FQNNGV. This clone appeared many times. The gene calls are TRBV11-2 and TRBJ2-3; the D gene is possibly TRBD2 (6 bases). The sequenced sample consisted of blood. The origin of this receptor is a male donor with papillary thyroid cancer or a benign thyroid nodule (not recorded which). Some clones in this sample may be carry-over from other donors' samples. The CDR3 is CASSLGALYLAGTDTQYF. CDR3 bases: TGTGCCAGCAGCTTAGGGGCCCTGTATTTAGCGGGCACAGATACGCAGTATTTT.